This T cell receptor (beta chain) was profiled in a study of T cells in Graves' hyperthyroidism and ophthalmopathy. For the study at large: Once the initial diagnosis was made, peripheral blood was obtained before any treatment. Study-level findings and limits: Blood also held most thyroid clonotypes expanded beyond 0.001. Separation of ophthalmopathy from stable hyperthyroidism was achieved by a 13 V-J model.

This clonotype was seen only a few times. The antigen is unknown. Uncontrolled infections, other autoimmune diseases, pregnancy or lactation led to exclusion of patients. This CDR3 is built from 13 residues. From germline, CDR1 is SEHNR and CDR2 FQNEAQ (reference sequence). Trimming removed 4 bases from V and 4 bases from J; junction bases left unmatched: 3. It was RNA transcripts that yielded the amplified TCR beta CDR3 regions. In the first-round RT-PCR of the TCR CDR3, the HTBI primer set was used. TCRdb reprocessed the multiplex PCR reads via MiXCR and lists one record per CDR3 protein. The sample has 450,000 to 600,000 distinct CDR3 sequences, nearly 20% seen once; the top ten hold roughly 44%.

The V call is TRBV7-9, the J call TRBJ1-2; 7 bases align to TRBD1. The sequence derives from a middle-aged man with Graves' ophthalmopathy. The sequencing input was blood. The CDR3 DNA reads TGTGCCAGCAGCTATACAGGGGTCTATGGCTACACCTTC. Protein sequence: CASSYTGVYGYTF.